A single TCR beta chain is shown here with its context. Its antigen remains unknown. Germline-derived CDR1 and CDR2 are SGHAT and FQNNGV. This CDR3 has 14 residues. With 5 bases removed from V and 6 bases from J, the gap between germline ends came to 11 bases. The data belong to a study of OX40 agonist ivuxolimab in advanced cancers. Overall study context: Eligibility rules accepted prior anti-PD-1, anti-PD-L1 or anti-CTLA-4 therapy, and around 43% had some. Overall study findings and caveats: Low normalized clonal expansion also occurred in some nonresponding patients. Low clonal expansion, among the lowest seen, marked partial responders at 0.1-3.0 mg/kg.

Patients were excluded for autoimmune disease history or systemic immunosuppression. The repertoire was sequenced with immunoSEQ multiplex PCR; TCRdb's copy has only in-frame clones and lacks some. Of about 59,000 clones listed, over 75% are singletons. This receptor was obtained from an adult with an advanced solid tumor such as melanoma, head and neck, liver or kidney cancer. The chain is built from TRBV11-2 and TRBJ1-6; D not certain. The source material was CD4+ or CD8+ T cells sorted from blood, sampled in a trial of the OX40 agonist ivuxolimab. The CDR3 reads CASSPVPTNSPLHF. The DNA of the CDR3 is TGTGCCAGCAGCCCCGTCCCGACTAATTCACCCCTCCACTTT.